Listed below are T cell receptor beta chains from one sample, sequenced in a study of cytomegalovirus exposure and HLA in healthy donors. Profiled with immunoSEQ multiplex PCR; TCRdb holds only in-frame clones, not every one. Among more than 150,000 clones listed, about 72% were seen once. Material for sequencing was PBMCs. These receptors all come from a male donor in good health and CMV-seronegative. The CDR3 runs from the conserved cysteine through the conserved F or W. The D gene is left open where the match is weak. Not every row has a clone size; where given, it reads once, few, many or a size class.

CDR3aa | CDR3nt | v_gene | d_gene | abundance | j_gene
CATSRDLSNQPQHF | TGTGCCACCAGCAGAGATCTTAGCAATCAGCCCCAGCATTTT | TRBV15 | . | once | TRBJ1-5
CASSPQRVGRNSPLHF | TGTGCCAGCTCACCACAGCGGGTAGGGCGGAATTCACCCCTCCACTTT | TRBV18 | . | . | TRBJ1-6
CASSFQYNEQFF | TGTGCCAGCAGCTTCCAGTACAATGAGCAGTTCTTC | TRBV5-6 | . | few | TRBJ2-1
CASSESGGRYEQYF | TGTGCCAGCAGTGAATCAGGGGGCAGATACGAGCAGTACTTC | TRBV6-1 | TRBD1 | . | TRBJ2-7
CASSSTGATSYEQYF | TGTGCCAGCAGCTCGACAGGGGCCACCTCCTACGAGCAGTACTTC | TRBV13 | TRBD1 | . | TRBJ2-7
CASSTPAGGRETQYF | TGTGCCAGTAGTACGCCAGCGGGAGGGCGAGAGACCCAGTACTTC | TRBV19 | TRBD2 | few | TRBJ2-5
CASSPKQGYTEAFF | TGTGCCAGCAGCCCAAAACAGGGGTACACTGAAGCTTTCTTT | TRBV7-2 | TRBD1 | . | TRBJ1-1
CASRTEGTSGADTQYF | TGTGCCAGCAGGACCGAGGGGACTAGCGGGGCAGATACGCAGTATTTT | TRBV7-2 | TRBD2 | few | TRBJ2-3
CASSLGQNSYGYTF | TGTGCCAGCAGCTTAGGGCAGAATTCCTATGGCTACACCTTC | TRBV7-9 | . | . | TRBJ1-2
CAISGKDTQYF | TGTGCCATCAGTGGTAAAGATACGCAGTATTTT | TRBV10-3 | . | . | TRBJ2-3
CASGGPGQGSYEQYF | TGTGCCAGCGGGGGGCCGGGACAGGGGTCCTACGAGCAGTACTTC | TRBV7-2 | TRBD1 | . | TRBJ2-7
CASKEGQTYGYTF | TGTGCCAGCAAGGAGGGACAGACCTATGGCTACACCTTC | TRBV2 | TRBD1 | . | TRBJ1-2
CSGDRANEQFF | TGCAGTGGGGACAGGGCCAATGAGCAGTTCTTC | TRBV29-1 | TRBD1 | . | TRBJ2-1
CASSDTGWKGEQYF | TGTGCCAGTAGTGACACAGGGTGGAAAGGCGAGCAGTACTTC | TRBV19 | . | . | TRBJ2-7
CAISEPTGSEAFF | TGTGCCATCAGTGAGCCGACAGGGTCTGAAGCTTTCTTT | TRBV10-3 | TRBD1 | . | TRBJ1-1
CASSLGTGPYEQYF | TGTGCCAGCAGCTTAGGGACAGGGCCCTACGAGCAGTACTTC | TRBV11-2 | TRBD1 | . | TRBJ2-7
CSVKAGETNEQFF | TGCAGCGTTAAAGCGGGAGAGACCAATGAGCAGTTCTTC | TRBV29-1 | TRBD2 | . | TRBJ2-1
CASSGTVNNSPLHF | TGTGCCAGCAGCGGGACAGTTAATAATTCACCCCTCCACTTT | TRBV27 | TRBD1 | . | TRBJ1-6
CASSQDSYSNQPQHF | TGCGCCAGCAGCCAGGACAGTTATAGCAATCAGCCCCAGCATTTT | TRBV4-3 | . | . | TRBJ1-5
CASSPLGGNEAFF | TGTGCCAGCTCACCACTTGGGGGGAATGAAGCTTTCTTT | TRBV18 | . | . | TRBJ1-1
CASSPPPGDGYTF | TGTGCCAGCAGTCCCCCCCCCGGGGATGGCTACACCTTC | TRBV27 | . | . | TRBJ1-2
CASSPRTGMNYGYTF | TGTGCCAGCAGCCCCAGGACAGGGATGAACTATGGCTACACCTTC | TRBV5-4 | TRBD1 | . | TRBJ1-2
CASSVQGGWEKLFF | TGTGCCAGCAGTGTACAGGGTGGATGGGAAAAACTGTTTTTT | TRBV6-1 | . | . | TRBJ1-4
CASSYSSGPTYEQYF | TGTGCCAGCAGTTACTCTAGCGGACCGACCTACGAGCAGTACTTC | TRBV6-5 | . | . | TRBJ2-7
CASSLGQPLSEQFF | TGTGCCAGCAGCCTGGGACAGCCCTTGAGTGAGCAGTTCTTC | TRBV5-5 | TRBD1 | few | TRBJ2-1
CASSVGTGRGSDTQYF | TGTGCCAGCAGCGTAGGTACAGGGAGGGGTTCCGATACGCAGTATTTT | TRBV9 | . | . | TRBJ2-3
CASSFRTGDTEAFF | TGCGCCAGCAGCTTCCGGACAGGCGACACTGAAGCTTTCTTT | TRBV5-1 | TRBD1 | . | TRBJ1-1
CASSSPGQQETQYF | TGTGCCAGCAGTTCACCGGGACAGCAAGAGACCCAGTACTTC | TRBV28 | TRBD1 | . | TRBJ2-5
CAIIAGPYNEQFF | TGTGCCATCATCGCGGGACCCTACAATGAGCAGTTCTTC | TRBV5-4 | . | few | TRBJ2-1
CASSFPGQEQYF | TGTGCCAGCAGTTTCCCGGGACAAGAGCAGTACTTC | TRBV27 | . | . | TRBJ2-7
CASRQGDNSNQPQHF | TGTGCCAGCAGACAGGGGGACAATAGCAATCAGCCCCAGCATTTT | TRBV6-1 | TRBD1 | . | TRBJ1-5
CASSQLGGGELFF | TGCGCCAGCAGCCAGTTAGGGGGCGGGGAGCTGTTTTTT | TRBV4-3 | . | few | TRBJ2-2
CASSSGQGSYGYTF | TGTGCCAGCAGTTCGGGACAGGGGAGCTATGGCTACACCTTC | TRBV28 | TRBD1 | once | TRBJ1-2
CASSPRGTSDTQYF | TGTGCCAGCAGCCCACGCGGGACCTCAGATACGCAGTATTTT | TRBV9 | . | . | TRBJ2-3
CASSRTGGGSYGYTF | TGTGCCAGCAGCCGCACAGGGGGAGGTAGCTATGGCTACACCTTC | TRBV7-9 | TRBD1 | . | TRBJ1-2
CASSAGLINEKLFF | TGCGCCAGCAGCGCGGGACTGATTAATGAGAAACTGTTTTTT | TRBV5-1 | . | . | TRBJ1-4
CSVEVWSRPPYNEQFF | TGCAGCGTTGAAGTTTGGAGTAGACCGCCCTACAATGAGCAGTTCTTC | TRBV29-1 | . | . | TRBJ2-1
CASSPRAGSGRYEQYF | TGTGCCAGCAGCCCCCGGGCTGGTAGCGGAAGATACGAGCAGTACTTC | TRBV5-6 | . | . | TRBJ2-7
CASSQEYFGQGLREKLFF | TGCGCCAGCAGCCAGGAGTATTTTGGGCAGGGGCTTAGAGAAAAACTGTTTTTT | TRBV4-1 | . | . | TRBJ1-4
CASTQGRGTGELFF | TGTGCCAGCACCCAGGGGAGGGGCACCGGGGAGCTGTTTTTT | TRBV2 | . | . | TRBJ2-2
CASQGDTQYF | TGTGCCAGCCAGGGAGATACGCAGTATTTT | TRBV11-2 | . | . | TRBJ2-3
CASSRETVPGELFF | TGCGCCAGCAGCCGCGAGACAGTTCCCGGGGAGCTGTTTTTT | TRBV5-1 | . | . | TRBJ2-2
CASSTGTGNYGYTF | TGTGCCAGCAGTACCGGGACAGGGAACTATGGCTACACCTTC | TRBV5-4 | TRBD1 | . | TRBJ1-2
CASSLGGGEQFF | TGTGCCAGCAGCTTAGGGGGGGGTGAGCAGTTCTTC | TRBV7-3 | TRBD2 | . | TRBJ2-1
CASSTGSGANVLTF | TGTGCCAGCAGCACAGGCTCTGGGGCCAACGTCCTGACTTTC | TRBV5-8 | . | . | TRBJ2-6
CASSPPVRTGSYEQYF | TGTGCCAGCAGCCCGCCGGTTAGGACAGGCTCCTACGAGCAGTACTTC | TRBV4-2 | TRBD1 | once | TRBJ2-7
CASSTGQGLGYTF | TGTGCCAGCAGCACGGGACAGGGGCTAGGCTACACCTTC | TRBV7-9 | TRBD1 | . | TRBJ1-2
CASSYPGSTYEQYF | TGTGCCAGCAGTTATCCGGGTAGTACCTACGAGCAGTACTTC | TRBV28 | . | . | TRBJ2-7
CASGEGQANQPQHF | TGTGCTAGTGGGGAAGGACAGGCAAATCAGCCCCAGCATTTT | TRBV12-5 | TRBD1 | once | TRBJ1-5
CASSEQIGGGYTF | TGTGCCAGCAGTGAGCAAATCGGGGGGGGCTATACCTTC | TRBV25-1 | . | . | TRBJ1-2
CASSVSGRVNEQFF | TGTGCCAGCAGCGTATCTGGGAGGGTCAATGAGCAGTTCTTC | TRBV9 | TRBD2 | . | TRBJ2-1
CASRPDRGLQETQYF | TGTGCCAGCAGGCCAGACAGGGGACTACAAGAGACCCAGTACTTC | TRBV5-4 | . | . | TRBJ2-5
CASSSIGGEYEQYF | TGTGCCAGCAGTTCTATAGGGGGAGAATACGAGCAGTACTTC | TRBV28 | . | few | TRBJ2-7
CASSYTRAYEQYF | TGTGCCAGCAGTTACACCAGGGCCTACGAGCAGTACTTC | TRBV6-5 | . | . | TRBJ2-7
CASSLALTSGGHEQFF | TGCGCCAGCAGCTTGGCGCTTACTAGCGGGGGCCATGAGCAGTTCTTC | TRBV5-1 | TRBD2 | . | TRBJ2-1
CAWSVTVTGYGEQYF | TGTGCCTGGAGTGTCACCGTGACAGGGTACGGAGAGCAGTACTTC | TRBV30 | TRBD1 | . | TRBJ2-7
CASSLSQGANYEQYF | TGTGCCAGCAGCTTATCACAGGGGGCAAACTACGAGCAGTACTTC | TRBV7-3 | TRBD1 | . | TRBJ2-7
CASRQTSGPYNEQFF | TGTGCCAGCAGGCAGACTAGCGGTCCCTACAATGAGCAGTTCTTC | TRBV27 | TRBD2 | . | TRBJ2-1
CASSVGGTSDTQYF | TGTGCCAGCAGCGTAGGCGGGACTTCAGATACGCAGTATTTT | TRBV9 | . | . | TRBJ2-3
CAWGTGTRNEQYF | TGTGCCTGGGGGACCGGGACTAGGAACGAGCAGTACTTC | TRBV30 | TRBD2 | once | TRBJ2-7